This TCR beta chain was sequenced for a study of control samples from healthy donors and cancer patients (dated by TCRdb to the early 2020s). Libraries were made using the immunoSEQ multiplex PCR assay. In TCRdb, the immuneACCESS table is reduced to in-frame sequences with V and J assigned. These tables do not hold every clone; where another copy was compared, an unresolved V gene accounts for under half, and the others remain unexplained. In all, the sample holds about 220,000 clones, and around 94% of those were seen once. The ten largest make up over 1.2% of the sample. Concerning this clone: Its antigen remains unidentified. The input lacks base qualities; no much larger clone sits a single base away.

From the cysteine up to the phenylalanine, the CDR3 has a length of 13 residues. Solely the CDR3 DNA is kept, with 39 bases framed from the first base. Via the germline V gene, CDR1 is MGHRA and CDR2 YSYEKL. Between the V and J ends, shortened by 3 bases and 7 bases respectively, the junction contains 7 bases. This TCR was recovered from a man between 45 and 60 years old in good health. Sequenced sample: blood. The V gene is TRBV4-1 and the J gene is TRBJ1-6; the D gene cannot be resolved reliably. Here the CDR3 is given as CASSHDNNSPLHF. DNA sequence: TGCGCCAGCAGCCACGATAACAATTCACCCCTCCACTTT.